This entry lists 3 T cell receptor beta chains sequenced from one sample in a study of CD8 T cells in ankylosing spondylitis (TCRdb year 2017). Libraries were constructed by 5' RACE. For sequencing, an Illumina HiSeq 2500 was employed. Starting from the raw public reads, TCRdb applied fastp trimming at Q25, assembled clones with MiXCR and retained in-frame beta chains. One record per CDR3 amino acid sequence lists the most common genes and DNA. The sample has 250,000 to 350,000 distinct CDR3 sequences on record, 20% of them singletons. Roughly 8% of the sample comes from the top ten. Sequencing was carried out using blood, either unsorted or a sorted T cell fraction (not recorded which). The receptors shown here come from a male donor with ankylosing spondylitis or in good health (not recorded which).

This clonotype was picked up a small number of times. CDR3 DNA: TGTGCCAGCAGCTTAGCGGGAGGGAGAAACATTCAGTACTTC. Its protein product is CASSLAGGRNIQYF. This chain links TRBV7-3 with TRBJ2-4; 9 nucleotides match TRBD2. Per germline, CDR1 SGHTA and CDR2 FQGTGA. CDR3 length: 14 amino acids. The V gene end was trimmed by 2 bases and the J gene end by 6 bases; junction bases not matched to a gene: 2.

At least ten counts were recorded for this clonotype. V usage is TRBV12-3 or TRBV12-4 and J usage is TRBJ1-5; D is unclear. Trimming stripped 4 bases from V and 0 bases from J, with 7 bases between. The CDR3 has 14 residues. The CDR3 sequence: CASSYVGSNQPQHF. CDR3 DNA sequence: TGTGCCAGCAGTTATGTGGGTAGCAATCAGCCCCAGCATTTT.

Only a few counts were recorded for this clonotype. The chain employs TRBV10-3 and TRBJ2-2; 8 bases match TRBD1. CDR1 and CDR2 from the germline V gene are ENHRY and SYGVKD. The CDR3 spans 16 residues. Trimming took 4 bases from V and 4 from J; bases not matched to a gene: 8. The CDR3 here is CAISAGTGQGTGELFF. DNA for the CDR3: TGTGCCATCAGTGCGGGGACTGGACAGGGCACCGGGGAGCTGTTTTTT.